The 27 T cell receptor beta chains presented below share a single source sample, sequenced in a study of blood T cell repertoires in COVID-19 (dated by TCRdb to 2020 to 2022). To prepare the library, the immunoSEQ multiplex PCR assay was applied. Drawn from immuneACCESS, this table holds only the in-frame rearrangements with V and J called that TCRdb kept. Clones are partly lost; checked studies trace under half to an unresolved V gene and leave the rest unexplained. Present in this sample are about 50,000 clones, more than 75% of which were seen just once. Together, the top ten hold about a tenth of the sample. Sequenced: peripheral blood. These receptor sequences come from a man aged 45-60 years with active COVID-19.

The chain joins TRBV5-4 to TRBJ1-2, with a weak D call TRBD1 (5 bases). The length of the CDR3 is 14 residues. CDR1 and CDR2 from the germline V gene are SGHNT and YYREEE (reference sequence). The V end was cut by 4 bases, the J end by 5 bases, with 15 bases between. In DNA form, the CDR3 reads TGTGCCAGCAGCCCAGGAGGGGATGGGTATGGCTACACCTTC. As protein: CASSPGGDGYGYTF.

In this sample, this clone turned up once. V is TRBV6-5 and J is TRBJ2-1; 8 positions agree with TRBD2. Germline trimming cut 1 base from V and 4 bases from J; bases unmatched to any gene: 6. The germline gives CDR1 MNHEY, CDR2 SVGAGI. CDR3 length equals 16 residues. CDR3 protein: CASSYWGGGFYNEQFF. The CDR3 bases are TGTGCCAGCAGTTACTGGGGCGGGGGGTTTTACAATGAGCAGTTCTTC.

The CDR3 coding sequence is TGTGCCAGCAGTTATTTGGAGAACTATGGCTACACCTTC. The encoded protein is CASSYLENYGYTF. The genes are TRBV6-2 or TRBV6-3 and TRBJ1-2; no firm D call. CDR1 MNHEY and CDR2 SVGEGT come from the germline V gene. V was clipped by 3 bases and J by 2 bases, with 7 bases between them. The CDR3 runs 13 residues.

This sequence joins TRBV6-5 and TRBJ1-1, with TRBD1 matching over 9 bases. The CDR3 length is 14 residues. With V trimmed by 6 bases and J by 4 bases, 6 bases remained unmatched. Germline V gives CDR1 MNHEY, CDR2 SVGAGI. In DNA, the CDR3 is TGTGCCAGCAGCCGGACAGGGGAGACCACTGAAGCTTTCTTT. Its translation: CASSRTGETTEAFF.

The table lists this clone with a count of one. The V and J genes are TRBV30 and TRBJ2-7, with a weak D call TRBD1 (5 bases). Germline CDR1 and CDR2: GTSNPN and SVGIG (reference sequence). The CDR3 covers 12 residues. The V end lost 4 bases, the J end lost 2 bases, and 9 bases lay between the germline ends. The CDR3 DNA reads TGTGCCTGGAATCAGGGAACCTACGAGCAGTACTTC. It encodes CAWNQGTYEQYF.

The chain has TRBV7-3 and TRBJ2-7; TRBD1 aligns across 7 bases. This CDR3 spans 16 amino acids. CDR1 and CDR2 (germline): SGHTA, FQGTGA. J gave up 3 bases and V 5 bases, and 13 bases lay outside the gene matches. CDR3 region: CASSPTGTAERYEQYF. The CDR3 DNA follows: TGTGCCAGCAGCCCTACCGGGACAGCCGAACGCTACGAGCAGTACTTC.

The genes are TRBV27 and TRBJ1-6; D is perhaps TRBD1 (5 bases). Germline assignment: CDR1 MNHEY and CDR2 SMNVEV (reference sequence). This CDR3 contains 13 residues. V lost 5 bases and J 9 bases, leaving 11 bases between the germline ends. This CDR3 is CASSSWGGSPLHF. The CDR3 DNA follows: TGTGCCAGCAGTAGTTGGGGCGGTTCACCCCTCCACTTT.

This chain joins TRBV5-5 and TRBJ2-1, with TRBD1 as a possible D gene (5 bases). Trimming took 2 bases from V and 9 from J, leaving 9 bases between them. Germline CDR1 reads SGHKS; CDR2 reads YYEKEE (reference sequence). This CDR3 contains 12 residues. The CDR3: CASSFAGFEQFF. Written as DNA, the CDR3 is TGTGCCAGCAGCTTCGCAGGGTTTGAGCAGTTCTTC.

V usage is TRBV19 and J usage is TRBJ2-3, with a possible D match to TRBD1 (5 bases). Trimming cost V 5 bases and J 2 bases, with 17 bases left between them. CDR1 is LNHDA and CDR2 is SQIVND in the germline V gene (reference sequence). The CDR3 covers 16 residues. DNA of the CDR3: TGTGCCAGTAGTGCCCGAGGCAGGGATTCCACAGATACGCAGTATTTT. It encodes CASSARGRDSTDTQYF.

This clone was seen only a few times. V usage is TRBV10-1 and J usage is TRBJ2-3; 7 bases are shared with TRBD2. The germline V gene encodes CDR1 WNHNN and CDR2 SYGVQD (reference sequence). Trimming took 4 bases from V and 1 from J; bases not matched to a gene: 2. This CDR3 is built from 14 residues. The CDR3 DNA reads as TGCGCCAGCAGTGGGGGAGGGTGCACAGATACGCAGTATTTT. Translated, it gives CASSGGGCTDTQYF.

V gene TRBV3-1 (or the pseudogene TRBV3-2) combines with J gene TRBJ1-3; D is perhaps TRBD1 (5 bases). The germline V gene has CDR1 LGHDT and CDR2 YNNKEL (reference sequence). The CDR3 contains 15 residues. V lost 1 base and J 2 bases, leaving 9 bases between the germline ends. The CDR3 bases are TGTGCCAGCAGCCAAGGGTCAGGGCCTGGAAACACCATATATTTT. This encodes CASSQGSGPGNTIYF.

The V gene is TRBV29-1, the J gene TRBJ2-7, with D perhaps TRBD2 (5 bases). V lost 0 bases to trimming and J lost 3 bases, with 15 bases between them. CDR1 and CDR2 from the germline V gene are SQVTM and ANQGSEA. This CDR3 comprises 15 residues. As DNA, the CDR3 is TGCAGCGTTGAAGAAACGGGATCCCAATTCTACGAGCAGTACTTC. It codes for CSVEETGSQFYEQYF.

The V and J genes are TRBV6-2 or TRBV6-3 and TRBJ2-3; TRBD1 agrees at 8 bases. Germline CDR1 MNHEY, CDR2 SVGEGT. J was trimmed by 1 base and V by 2 bases; bases with no gene match: 5. This CDR3 is built from 16 residues. The CDR3 DNA sequence: TGTGCCAGCAGTTACGGGACAGGAGAAGGCACAGATACGCAGTATTTT. Translation gives CASSYGTGEGTDTQYF.

V usage is TRBV29-1 and J usage is TRBJ1-1, with D possibly being TRBD1 (5 bases). Germline V gives CDR1 SQVTM, CDR2 ANQGSEA. This CDR3 has 13 amino acids. Deletions cut 3 bases from V and 3 bases from J, with 11 bases between. The CDR3 is CSVEGRIYTEAFF. The CDR3 DNA sequence: TGCAGCGTTGAGGGGCGGATTTACACTGAAGCTTTCTTT.

This chain links TRBV30 with TRBJ2-5, with D unclear. Per the germline V gene, CDR1 is GTSNPN and CDR2 is SVGIG (reference sequence). V lost 3 bases and J lost 4, with 3 bases in between. The CDR3 has 10 amino acids. The CDR3 DNA reads TGTGCCTGGAGCGGAGAGACCCAGTACTTC. Residues: CAWSGETQYF.

The chain joins TRBV3-1 (or the pseudogene TRBV3-2) to TRBJ2-1, with TRBD2 as a possible D gene (5 bases). V lost 0 bases and J 6 bases, leaving 12 bases between the germline ends. Germline V lookup: CDR1 LGHDT, CDR2 YNNKEL (reference sequence). The CDR3 spans 15 residues. The CDR3, as DNA: TGTGCCAGCAGCCAAGATGCCCTACTAGGCAATGAGCAGTTCTTC. Protein product: CASSQDALLGNEQFF.

This chain's CDR3 is CASRFSSGSRIETQYF. The CDR3 region has the DNA TGTGCCAGCAGATTTAGTAGCGGGAGTCGGATAGAGACCCAGTACTTC. The V gene is TRBV7-2, the J gene TRBJ2-5, with 9 bases aligning to TRBD2. CDR3 length: 16 residues. Germline V gene lookup returns CDR1 SGHTA and CDR2 FQGNSA. The trim removed 6 bases at V and 4 bases at J, leaving 12 bases unmatched.

The chain uses TRBV14 and TRBJ2-7; D possibly corresponds to TRBD2 (6 bases). CDR1 is SGHDN and CDR2 is FVKESK in the germline V gene. Trimming removed 0 bases from V and 4 bases from J, with 13 bases in between. The CDR3 length is 15 residues. In DNA, the CDR3 is TGTGCCAGCAGCCAAGATGGAGGAGGGATATACGAGCAGTACTTC. Its protein product is CASSQDGGGIYEQYF. Drawing the rest from reference TRBV14 and TRBJ2-7, the complete variable domain is EAGVTQFPSHSVIEKGQTVTLRCDPISGHDNLYWYRRVMGKEIKFLLHFVKESKQDESGMPNNRFLAERTGGTYSTLKVQPAELEDSGVYFCASSQDGGGIYEQYFGPGTRLTVT.

A word on this clone: Other DNA sequences in this specimen translate into the identical CDR3. The V gene is TRBV5-1, the J gene TRBJ2-3; 9 bases match TRBD2. Trimming took 4 bases from V and 0 from J; bases not matched to a gene: 12. CDR3 size: 18 residues. Germline lookup yields CDR1 SGHRS and CDR2 YFSETQ. CDR3 loop: CASSGDPLAGGSTDTQYF. The CDR3 coding sequence is TGCGCCAGCAGCGGGGATCCACTCGCGGGGGGGAGCACAGATACGCAGTATTTT.

A few counts support this clone. This chain connects TRBV7-7 to TRBJ2-1; 11 nucleotides match TRBD2. This CDR3 has 15 amino acids. J lost 10 bases, V lost 5 bases, and 10 bases had no gene match. Germline V lookup: CDR1 SSHAT, CDR2 FNYEAQ (reference sequence). The CDR3: CASSPAGLAGGEQFF. CDR3 sequence (DNA): TGTGCCAGCAGCCCAGCTGGACTAGCGGGCGGCGAGCAGTTCTTC.

The V and J genes are TRBV18 and TRBJ1-5, with 10 bases lining up with TRBD1. The CDR3 spans 18 residues. Trimming removed 2 bases from V and 3 bases from J; junction bases left unmatched: 10. The V gene's germline CDR1 is KGHSH and CDR2 LQKENI. CDR3 in amino acids: CASSPTRTGGLNNQPQHF. The CDR3 DNA follows: TGTGCCAGCTCACCAACCAGGACAGGGGGGCTGAACAATCAGCCCCAGCATTTT.

This chain uses TRBV5-8 with TRBJ1-1; D is unclear. Germline lookup yields CDR1 SGHTS and CDR2 YDEGEE. V was cut by 3 bases and J by 5 bases, with 11 bases left in between. The CDR3 is 13 amino acids. The CDR3, as DNA: TGTGCCAGCAGCTCGGAGGGCGGTACTGAAGCTTTCTTT. It specifies CASSSEGGTEAFF. Together with reference TRBV5-8 and TRBJ1-1, the CDR3 gives the full variable domain: EAGVTQSPTHLIKTRGQQATLRCSPISGHTSVYWYQQALGLGLQFLLWYDEGEERNRGNFPPRFSGRQFPNYSSELNVNALELEDSALYLCASSSEGGTEAFFGQGTRLTVV.

This rearrangement joins TRBV7-3 to TRBJ2-3; 8 positions match TRBD2. The CDR3 totals 16 residues. The germline CDR1 and CDR2 sequences are SGHTA and FQGTGA. V was clipped by 1 base and J by 4 bases; unmatched bases: 7. The CDR3 reads CASSLRIAGTADTQYF. The CDR3 DNA sequence: TGTGCCAGCAGCTTAAGAATAGCGGGGACCGCAGATACGCAGTATTTT.

The chain carries TRBV7-2 and TRBJ2-3, with TRBD2 identical over 11 bases. Germline values: CDR1 SGHTA, CDR2 FQGNSA. The CDR3 consists of 15 residues. Trimming removed 5 bases from V and 3 bases from J; junction bases left unmatched: 4. CDR3 bases: TGTGCCAGCAGCCTGCTAGCGGGGGGAACAGATACGCAGTATTTT. Its translation is CASSLLAGGTDTQYF.

The chain recombines TRBV25-1 with TRBJ2-3; D is ambiguous. CDR3 length: 14 amino acids. V was trimmed by 3 bases and J by 0 bases, leaving 7 bases between them. Germline loops: CDR1 MGHDK, CDR2 SYGVNS. The chain's CDR3 is CASSDVHSTDTQYF. The CDR3 nucleotides are TGTGCCAGCAGTGACGTACATAGCACAGATACGCAGTATTTT.

This clone appeared once. J is TRBJ2-3 and V is TRBV9, with D maybe TRBD2 (5 bases). From germline, CDR1 is SGDLS and CDR2 YYNGEE. The ends were cut back, 3 bases at V and 2 bases at J, with 16 bases in the middle. This CDR3 contains 16 residues. The CDR3: CASSAYDEGHTDTQYF. The CDR3 region has the DNA TGTGCCAGCAGCGCCTATGACGAGGGTCACACAGATACGCAGTATTTT.

The chain links TRBV29-1 to TRBJ2-1; 10 positions match TRBD2. J gave up 6 bases and V 1 base, and 15 bases lay outside the gene matches. The CDR3 has 18 amino acids. Germline V gene sequence: CDR1 SQVTM, CDR2 ANQGSEA. Here the CDR3 DNA reads TGCAGCGTTGAAGGCGGCTACAGCGGGGGGGCCCCCGGCAATGAGCAGTTCTTC. Translated, it gives CSVEGGYSGGAPGNEQFF.